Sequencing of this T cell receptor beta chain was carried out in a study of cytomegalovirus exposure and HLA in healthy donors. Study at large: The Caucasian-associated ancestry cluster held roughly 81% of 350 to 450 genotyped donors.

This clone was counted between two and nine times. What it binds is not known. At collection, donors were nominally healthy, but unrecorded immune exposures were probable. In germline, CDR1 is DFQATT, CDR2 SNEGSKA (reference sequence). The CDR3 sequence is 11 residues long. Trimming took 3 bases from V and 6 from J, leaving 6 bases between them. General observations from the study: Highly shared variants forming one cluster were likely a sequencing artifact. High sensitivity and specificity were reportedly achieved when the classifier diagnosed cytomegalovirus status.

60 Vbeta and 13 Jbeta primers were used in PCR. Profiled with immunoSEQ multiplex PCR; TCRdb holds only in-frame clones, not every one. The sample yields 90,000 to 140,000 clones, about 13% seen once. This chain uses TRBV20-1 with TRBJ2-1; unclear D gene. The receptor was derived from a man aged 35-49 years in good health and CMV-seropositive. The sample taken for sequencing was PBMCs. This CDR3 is CSASPFNEQFF. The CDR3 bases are TGCAGTGCTAGCCCCTTCAATGAGCAGTTCTTC.